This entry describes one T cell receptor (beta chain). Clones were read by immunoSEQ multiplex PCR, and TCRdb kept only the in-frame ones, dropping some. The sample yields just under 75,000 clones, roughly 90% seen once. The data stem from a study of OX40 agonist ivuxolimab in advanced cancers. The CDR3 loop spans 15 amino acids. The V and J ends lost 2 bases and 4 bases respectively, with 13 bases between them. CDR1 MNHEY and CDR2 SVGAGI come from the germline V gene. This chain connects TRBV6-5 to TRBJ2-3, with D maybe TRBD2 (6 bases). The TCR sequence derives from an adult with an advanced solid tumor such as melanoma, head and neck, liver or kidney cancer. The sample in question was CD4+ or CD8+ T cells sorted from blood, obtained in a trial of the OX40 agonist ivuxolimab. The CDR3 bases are TGTGCCAGCAGTTACGGGGGGAGCGGAGCAGATACGCAGTATTTT. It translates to CASSYGGSGADTQYF.